Below, 19 T cell receptor delta chains from the same sample are listed, as sequenced in a study of gamma-delta T cells after stem cell transplantation listed by TCRdb under 2016. Receptor amplification or capture employed RT-PCR. The sequencing machine was an Illumina MiSeq. In TCRdb, clones were called once more from the public reads by CATT, and rows of identical DNA were later combined. The sample profile shows approximately 3,000 delta-chain clones; about 5% of them were found once. 35% of the sample is held by the ten biggest clonotypes. Sequencing was carried out using gamma-delta T cells. These receptors were collected from a human donor. It is not recorded whose cells these are; they may come from a transplant donor.

Of note for this clone: The protein TCRdb gives is from a much larger clone and does not agree with this DNA's translation at residue 8, likely a read error; the protein shown here comes from the DNA. This chain uses TRDV2 with TRDJ1; 8 bases fit TRDD3. Trimming at V came to 3 bases and at J to 0 bases, leaving 11 bases not matched to a gene. Germline V gives CDR1 GEAIGNYY, CDR2 EKD. This CDR3 has 17 residues. As DNA, the CDR3 is TGTGCCTGTGACGGACTGGGGGTCCTTCTTAACACCGATAAACTCATCTTT. Translation: CACDGLGVLLNTDKLIF.

This clone is labeled medium-sized. The rearrangement uses TRDV2 and TRDJ1; 10 positions match TRDD3. CDR3 length equals 18 residues. Germline CDR1 GEAIGNYY, CDR2 EKD. V lost 3 bases, J lost 1 base, and 13 bases stayed unmatched. The CDR3 DNA reads TGTGCCTGTGACCTCATGGGGGTGGGGGATACTCCCACCGATAAACTCATCTTT. Translation gives CACDLMGVGDTPTDKLIF.

Remarks on this clone: A read error likely explains this, since a far larger clone differs by one base. The same CDR3 is also encoded by other DNA sequences in this sample. The rearrangement links TRDV2 to TRDJ1, with D possibly TRDD3 on 6 matching bases. CDR3 length equals 18 residues. Between the trimmed V and J ends, which lost 3 bases and 0 bases, there was a span of 22 bases. Germline CDR1 and CDR2: GEAIGNYY and EKD. CDR3 region: CACDAVLGDTRDTDKLIF. CDR3 nucleotides: TGTGCCTGTGACGCCGTACTGGGAGATACGCGGGACACCGATAAACTCATCTTT.

This clone was observed a few times. The junction departs from the called germline gene at one end, perhaps through a read error. The CDR3 DNA sequence: TGTGCCTGCGACCCCGTGGGGTACAACACCGATAAACACATCTTT. Translation gives CACDPVGYNTDKHIF. The chain is built from TRDV2 and TRDJ1, with a possible D match to TRDD3 (5 bases). This CDR3 contains 15 residues. Germline-derived CDR1 and CDR2 are GEAIGNYY and EKD.

This clone came up a few times. TCRdb attributes to this sequence the protein of a much larger clone, which differs from the DNA translation at residue 7; a read error is likely, and the protein displayed is translated from the DNA. The chain couples TRDV2 to TRDJ1, with D unclear. Germline V gene sequence: CDR1 GEAIGNYY, CDR2 EKD. The CDR3 sequence is 17 residues long. The ends were cut back, 0 bases at V and 0 bases at J, with 16 bases in the middle. Written as DNA, the CDR3 is TGTGCCTGTGACACCGTTGAGGTCGGATTATACACCGATAAACTCATCTTT. Translating gives CACDTVEVGLYTDKLIF.

Points on this clone: TCRdb has a much larger clone's protein, which differs at residue 3 from the translation of this DNA, likely because of a read error; what is shown is the protein translated from the DNA. This chain connects TRDV2 to TRDJ1; TRDD3 matches at 13 bases. Germline CDR1 is GEAIGNYY and CDR2 is EKD. The length of the CDR3 is 17 residues. CDR3 DNA sequence: TGTGCCTATGACGCCTTACTGGGGGATACGTACACCGATAAACTCATCTTT. Translating gives CAYDALLGDTYTDKLIF.

Details on this clone: The amino acid sequence in TCRdb belongs to a much larger clone and departs from this DNA's translation at residue 12, likely a sequencing read error; the sequence shown is translated from the DNA. The chain employs TRDV2 and TRDJ1; 13 bases match TRDD3. The germline CDR1 and CDR2 sequences are GEAIGNYY and EKD. This CDR3 is built from 18 residues. With V trimmed by 3 bases and J by 1 base, 10 bases remained unmatched. This CDR3 reads CACDAVLGDTRGTDKLIF. In DNA form, the CDR3 reads TGTGCCTGTGACGCCGTACTGGGGGATACGCGGGGCACCGATAAACTCATCTTT.

This clone was observed a handful of times. A read error is likely here: a far larger clone is one base away. The chain has TRDV2 and TRDJ1; D might be TRDD2 or TRDD3, each matching 5 bases. Germline V gene data show CDR1 as GEAIGNYY and CDR2 as EKD. CDR3 size: 22 residues. With 3 bases removed from V and 0 bases from J, the gap between germline ends came to 34 bases. DNA for the CDR3: TGTGCCTGTGACCCGCTTCCAAATCTGCTGGGTCGAACCCCTGGGAACACCGATAAACTCATCTTT. Translated: CACDPLPNLLGRTPGNTDKLIF.

As for this clone: It is likely a read error: a sequence one base away is far more abundant. The same CDR3 arises from other DNA sequences in this sample as well. The V gene is TRDV2, the J gene TRDJ3, with D maybe TRDD3 (5 bases). V gave up 1 base and J gave up 0 bases, with 12 bases separating them. Germline lookup yields CDR1 GEAIGNYY and CDR2 EKD. The CDR3 is 18 residues long. In DNA, the CDR3 is TGTGCCTGTGACACTGGCTGGGTTAGCTCCTGGGACACCCGACAGATGTTTTTC. Amino acid sequence: CACDTGWVSSWDTRQMFF.

This clone is labeled large. This specimen includes other DNA sequences encoding the same CDR3. This chain joins TRDV2 and TRDJ1, with D tentatively TRDD3 (6 bases). The CDR3 totals 17 residues. Deletions cut 0 bases from V and 2 bases from J, with 18 bases between. Germline CDR1 and CDR2: GEAIGNYY and EKD. The CDR3 DNA is TGTGCCTGTGACACCGTTGGGGGGAAAACGGATACCGATAAACTCATCTTT. It codes for CACDTVGGKTDTDKLIF.

This clone occurred a few times. A read error likely explains why the TCRdb protein, taken from a much larger clone, differs from this DNA's translation at residue 4; the protein shown is translated from the DNA. V usage is TRDV2 and J usage is TRDJ1; TRDD3 aligns across 13 bases. CDR3 length: 18 amino acids. Germline values: CDR1 GEAIGNYY, CDR2 EKD. The ends lost 5 bases at V and 0 bases at J; junction bases unmatched: 11. The CDR3 is CACVTLTGGYENTDKLIF. CDR3 DNA: TGTGCCTGTGTCACGCTGACTGGGGGATACGAGAACACCGATAAACTCATCTTT.

There are a few counts of this clone. A far larger clone is one base from this, pointing to a likely read error. Other DNA sequences in this sample translate to the same CDR3. This chain joins TRDV2 and TRDJ3, with a tentative D call TRDD3 (6 bases). Between the trimmed V and J ends, which lost 0 bases and 0 bases, there was a span of 11 bases. The V gene's germline CDR1 is GEAIGNYY and CDR2 EKD. The CDR3 loop spans 18 amino acids. Here the CDR3 DNA reads TGTGCCTGTGACACCGCGGGACTGGGCTCCTGGGACACCCGACAGATGTTTTTC. As protein: CACDTAGLGSWDTRQMFF.

This rearrangement joins TRDV2 to TRDJ1; 9 bases fit TRDD3. This CDR3 contains 17 residues. CDR1 is GEAIGNYY, CDR2 EKD, per germline. V lost 0 bases and J lost 1; bases outside the gene matches: 8. In DNA, the CDR3 is TGTGCCTGTGACACCCTATTTACTGGGGGACCCACCGATAAACTCATCTTT. It codes for CACDTLFTGGPTDKLIF.

This clone was counted a few times. TCRdb shows a much larger clone's protein in place of this DNA's translation, and the two differ at residue 8, likely through a read error; the protein shown is translated from the DNA. The rearrangement uses TRDV2 and TRDJ1; no clear D. The germline gives CDR1 GEAIGNYY, CDR2 EKD. Trimming stripped 0 bases from V and 5 bases from J, with 21 bases between. The CDR3 length is 17 residues. CDR3 residues: CACDTLSPLTSGDKLIF. The CDR3 nucleotides read TGTGCCTGTGACACCCTCTCTCCCCTCACTTCGGGGGATAAACTCATCTTT.

This clone was detected a few times. A read error may explain this, as a much larger clone is one base away. This rearrangement joins TRDV2 to TRDJ3; 7 bases agree with TRDD3. J lost 0 bases, V lost 0 bases, and 13 bases had no gene match. The CDR3 contains 21 residues. CDR1 is GEAIGNYY, CDR2 EKD, per germline. CDR3 region: CACDTAGIGGPSSWDTRQMFF. The DNA for the CDR3 is TGTGCCTGTGACACCGCCGGTATTGGGGGACCAAGCTCCTGGGACACCCGACAGATGTTTTTC.

Comments on this clone: With a far larger clone one base away, a read error is the likely cause. Other DNA sequences within the sample encode an identical CDR3. The rearrangement uses TRDV2 and TRDJ1, with D possibly being TRDD3 (6 bases). CDR3 size: 17 residues. V was trimmed by 4 bases and J by 2 bases, leaving 22 bases between them. Germline assignment: CDR1 GEAIGNYY and CDR2 EKD. CDR3 in amino acids: CACDTVGGKTDTDKLIF. As DNA, the CDR3 is TGTGCCTGTGATACCGTTGGGGGGAAAACGGATACCGATAAACTCATCTTT.

In the case of this clone: A far larger clone differs by one base, so this is likely a read error. Other DNA sequences of this sample code for an identical CDR3. This sequence joins TRDV2 and TRDJ1, with a possible D match to TRDD3 (6 bases). With 3 bases removed from V and 7 bases from J, the gap between germline ends came to 17 bases. The CDR3 is made up of 14 amino acids. Germline V gene sequence: CDR1 GEAIGNYY, CDR2 EKD. The CDR3 loop is CACDFLGDRGKLIF. CDR3 nucleotides: TGTGCCTGTGACTTTCTAGGGGATCGAGGTAAACTCATCTTT.

This clone has only a few counts. Translating this DNA gives a protein that differs at residue 3 from the TCRdb one, which belongs to a much larger clone; a read error is likely, and the protein shown is this translation. J is TRDJ1 and V is TRDV2; 11 positions agree with TRDD3. From germline, CDR1 is GEAIGNYY and CDR2 EKD. The CDR3 runs 19 residues. The CDR3 DNA is TGTGCCCGTGACACCGTACTCCTGGGGGATACTCAGAACCACGATAAACTCATCTTT. This encodes CARDTVLLGDTQNHDKLIF.

In the case of this clone: The protein in TCRdb stems from a much larger clone and differs at residue 5 from this DNA's translation, likely a read error; here the protein is translated from the DNA. The rearrangement links TRDV2 to TRDJ3, with 10 nucleotides matching TRDD3. V shed 2 bases, J shed 0 bases, and the junction held 15 bases outside the gene matches. The CDR3 has 22 amino acids. Germline CDR1 GEAIGNYY, CDR2 EKD. The CDR3 DNA is TGTGCCTGTGACATCGCTGATAAGGGGGATACGCGAAGCTCCTGGGACACCCGACAGATGTTTTTC. Its translation is CACDIADKGDTRSSWDTRQMFF.